What follows describes a single T cell receptor beta chain. This clonotype came up many times. Its target antigen remains unknown. Base qualities are not recorded, but no much larger clone differs from it by a single base. What this sample's time point label stands for: persistent/refractory GD, antithyroid drugs over 5 years with positive TRAb. RNA was extracted from PBMCs in TRIzol for both TCR sequencing and RNA sequencing. The diagnosis of Graves' disease was made according to American Thyroid Association guidelines. Recruitment of patients was carried out at an endocrinology department in Xi'an, China. From each patient, approximately 10 milliliters of peripheral blood was collected into an EDTA anticoagulant tube. Ficoll Paque Plus density gradient separation was used to isolate PBMCs, and no further T cell sorting was done. RNA quality was checked with an Agilent 2100 Bioanalyzer and agarose gel, and concentration with a NanoDrop 2000.

Trimming costs V 3 bases and J 8 bases, and their ends lie 10 bases apart. Reading the germline V gene gives CDR1 SNHLY and CDR2 FYNNEI. There are 13 amino acids in the CDR3, from cysteine to phenylalanine inclusive. Only the CDR3 DNA stays, 39 bases, in frame from base 1. The library relied on multiplex PCR. Sequencing used an Illumina HiSeq 4000. TCR beta libraries were built with iRepertoire HTBI primers and Arm-PCR amplification of CDR3 regions. Before sequencing, the PCR products underwent gel purification. On the study's bioinformatics: A total of some 65 TRBV and 14 TRBJ segments were identified across samples and were used for gene usage analysis of CDR3 amino acid clonotypes. COPE and FqMerger were used to merge filtered high-quality paired reads into contigs. BLAST was used to align contigs to IMGT TRBV, TRBD and TRBJ reference genes, with CDR3 defined following IMGT. Any clonotype with a frequency above 0.1% was counted as a highly expanded clone. Shannon entropy served as the measure of repertoire diversity, while the Gini coefficient captured V-J evenness. Public clonotypes were defined as clonotypes shared by more than one individual. TCRdb reprocessing: public reads trimmed at Q25 with fastp, clones called with MiXCR, in-frame beta chains kept. All rows with the same CDR3 protein become a single entry with the most common DNA and genes. The V and J calls were determined by TCRdb, not by the authors. For this sample the table gives fewer than 600,000 distinct CDR3 sequences, of which around a fifth were detected only once. The ten largest clones take up approximately 14% of the sample.

This sample is part of a study of regulatory T cells in long-lasting Graves disease (dated by TCRdb to the early 2020s). Background on the whole study: Persistent Graves' disease was defined as antithyroid drug treatment for over 5 years with persistently positive TSH receptor autoantibodies. Patients with persistent Graves' disease were compared with patients with newly diagnosed Graves' disease using TCR sequencing and RNA sequencing of peripheral blood. The study was conducted in China and was registered as a clinical trial. A total of around 35 samples underwent TCR sequencing: 13 from persistent and roughly 20 from newly diagnosed Graves' disease patients. Antithyroid drugs had been taken for approximately 10 years on average by persistent Graves' disease patients in the clinical cohort. Study-wide findings and limitations: Persistent disease showed preferential use of TRBV28, TRBJ1-2 and TRBJ2-5, whereas newly diagnosed disease favored TRBV20-1 and TRBJ2-1. Compared with newly diagnosed patients, patients with persistent Graves' disease had lower TCR Shannon entropy and fewer highly expanded clones, which suggests clonal expansion. The study examined only peripheral blood because the primary lesion, thyroid tissue, could not be accessed. The authors acknowledged the small sample size as a limitation that may reduce accuracy. Sequencing and analysis were restricted to the TCR beta chain. More public clonotypes were shared among persistent patients (roughly 2,700) than among newly diagnosed patients (966).

The starting material was peripheral blood mononuclear cells (PBMCs), obtained when the disease was refractory, from a patient treated with antithyroid drugs. The rearrangement combines TRBV2 with TRBJ1-4; the D gene assignment is ambiguous. This clonotype was sampled from a female donor with Graves disease. The CDR3 here reads CASSEMGIEKLFF. The DNA sequence is as follows: TGTGCCAGCAGTGAGATGGGAATAGAAAAACTGTTTTTT.